The 19 T cell receptor beta chains given below trace back to one sample, sequenced in a study of T cell repertoires in aging, cancer and after chemotherapy (dated by TCRdb to the late 2010s). Genomic DNA extracted from peripheral blood, rather than sorted cells or RNA, was used as the source for amplification of TCR beta rearrangements. Sequencing used an Illumina MiSeq. Multiplex touch-down PCR with a mixed TRB-A/B primer pool was used to amplify rearranged TRB sequences covering the V, D and J segments. In TCRdb, the public reads were trimmed at Q25 with fastp and aligned with MiXCR, with productive beta chains retained. Under each unique CDR3 protein, matching rows form one entry showing the most common genes and DNA. This sample holds 8,500 to 10,000 distinct CDR3 sequences; roughly 37% were observed only once. Jointly, the top ten make up about 10% of the sample. The material sequenced was blood. The receptors originated from a human donor in good health.

The chain is built from TRBV6-5 and TRBJ2-3; tentative D call: TRBD1 (5 bases). Trimming removed 6 bases at V and 0 bases at J, with 10 bases between. CDR3 size: 14 residues. Germline values: CDR1 MNHEY, CDR2 SVGAGI. The CDR3 region has the DNA TGTGCCAGCAGCCTAGGGGCCAGCACAGATACGCAGTATTTT. It yields the protein CASSLGASTDTQYF.

In its sample, this clonotype is medium-sized. This chain joins TRBV29-1 and TRBJ2-1, with 9 bases lining up with TRBD2. The CDR3 totals 12 residues. Germline loops: CDR1 SQVTM, CDR2 ANQGSEA. With V trimmed by 6 bases and J by 9 bases, 6 bases remained unmatched. CDR3 DNA: TGCAGCGTCGGGCCGCGGGGGGGTGAGCAGTTCTTC. It codes for CSVGPRGGEQFF.

This clonotype was counted only a few times. This sequence joins TRBV27 and TRBJ2-7, with TRBD1 as a possible D gene (6 bases). V was pared by 5 bases and J by 4 bases, with 15 bases between. Germline V lookup: CDR1 MNHEY, CDR2 SMNVEV (reference sequence). The CDR3 is 14 amino acids. DNA for the CDR3: TGTGCCAGCAGTCCCGGGACACTCGCTTACGAGCAGTACTTC. It is translated as CASSPGTLAYEQYF.

This clonotype has a handful of counts. The chain joins TRBV15 to TRBJ2-4; a possible D gene is TRBD1 (6 bases). CDR1 LNHNV and CDR2 YYDKDF come from the germline V gene (reference sequence). The CDR3 contains 16 residues. Trimming cost V 3 bases and J 6 bases, with 18 bases left between them. The CDR3 DNA follows: TGTGCCACCAGCAGGGAGGTGAGGAAAGGGGGAAACATTCAGTACTTC. As protein: CATSREVRKGGNIQYF.

The rearrangement uses TRBV29-1 and TRBJ1-2; TRBD1 aligns across 7 bases. The CDR3 has 12 amino acids. Germline values: CDR1 SQVTM, CDR2 ANQGSEA. V lost 7 bases, J lost 4 bases, and 6 bases stayed unmatched. The CDR3: CSGGGPSYGYTF. The CDR3 region has the DNA TGCAGCGGAGGGGGCCCCTCCTATGGCTACACCTTC.

This clonotype occurred a few times. This chain links TRBV30 with TRBJ2-3, with D unresolved. The ends were cut back, 2 bases at V and 2 bases at J, with 5 bases in the middle. Per the germline V gene, CDR1 is GTSNPN and CDR2 is SVGIG (reference sequence). The CDR3 length is 12 residues. CDR3 in DNA: TGTGCCTGGAGTCCGCTCACAGATACGCAGTATTTT. Residues: CAWSPLTDTQYF.

Judged by abundance, this clonotype is large. This chain uses TRBV29-1 with TRBJ2-1; 8 nucleotides line up with TRBD1. Germline CDR1 and CDR2: SQVTM and ANQGSEA. V lost 7 bases and J lost 5; bases outside the gene matches: 7. This CDR3 has 13 residues. CDR3 DNA: TGCAGCGCGCCGGGACAGGTGAACAATGAGCAGTTCTTC. Residues: CSAPGQVNNEQFF.

This clonotype was seen a handful of times. The J gene is TRBJ2-2, the V gene TRBV6-5; D gene ambiguous. V lost 2 bases, J lost 3 bases, and 13 bases lay in between. The CDR3 is 16 amino acids. Per the germline V gene, CDR1 is MNHEY and CDR2 is SVGAGI. DNA of the CDR3: TGTGCCAGCAGTTACGGTTCGGGTAGGGACACCGGGGAGCTGTTTTTT. This gives the protein CASSYGSGRDTGELFF.

This clonotype is termed medium-sized. The rearrangement links TRBV18 to TRBJ2-2; no firm D call. Looked up from germline, CDR1 is KGHSH and CDR2 is LQKENI. The CDR3 runs to 12 residues. The V end lost 2 bases, the J end lost 9 bases, and 7 bases lay between the germline ends. The CDR3 protein is CASSPLLRELFF. The DNA for the CDR3 is TGTGCCAGCTCACCATTGTTGCGGGAGCTGTTTTTT.

V is TRBV5-1 and J is TRBJ1-2, with D perhaps TRBD1 (6 bases). Germline values: CDR1 SGHRS, CDR2 YFSETQ. CDR3 length equals 15 residues. The V gene lost 0 bases and the J gene lost 4 bases, with 13 bases spanning the gap. The CDR3 DNA is TGCGCCAGCAGCTTGGGACAGGTATCGTTCTATGGCTACACCTTC. Its translation is CASSLGQVSFYGYTF. Full variable domain (rest looked up from reference TRBV5-1 and TRBJ1-2): KAGVTQTPRYLIKTRGQQVTLSCSPISGHRSVSWYQQTPGQGLQFLFEYFSETQRNKGNFPGRFSGRQFSNSRSEMNVSTLELGDSALYLCASSLGQVSFYGYTFGSGTRLTVV.

The chain couples TRBV4-3 to TRBJ2-1, with a possible D match to TRBD2 (6 bases). Per the germline V gene, CDR1 is LGHNA and CDR2 is YSLEER. Trimming shortened V by 0 bases and J by 14 bases, and 17 bases separated the two germline ends. CDR3 length: 14 residues. The CDR3 bases are TGCGCCAGCAGCCAAGAGGCCTTAGCGGCTGGGGAGTTCTTC. Residues: CASSQEALAAGEFF.

The rearrangement links TRBV30 to TRBJ2-1; 9 bases are shared with TRBD2. The V and J ends lost 3 bases and 3 bases, in that order; junction bases with no gene match: 3. This CDR3 has 14 residues. CDR1 and CDR2 (germline): GTSNPN, SVGIG (reference sequence). The CDR3 reads CAWSGTSFYNEQFF. The CDR3 coding sequence is TGTGCCTGGAGCGGGACTAGCTTCTACAATGAGCAGTTCTTC.

V and J are TRBV5-4 and TRBJ1-1; a possible D gene is TRBD1 (6 bases). The germline V gene encodes CDR1 SGHNT and CDR2 YYREEE (reference sequence). This CDR3 contains 15 residues. V was cut by 1 base and J by 2 bases, with 12 bases left in between. CDR3 loop: CASSLSGAPNTEAFF. For the CDR3, the DNA is TGTGCCAGCAGCTTGTCGGGGGCCCCTAACACTGAAGCTTTCTTT.

The chain couples TRBV5-6 to TRBJ2-3; D remains ambiguous. CDR1 and CDR2 from the germline V gene are SGHDT and YYEEEE. The CDR3 totals 14 residues. The V end lost 2 bases, the J end lost 4 bases, and 11 bases lay between the germline ends. The CDR3 DNA is TGTGCCAGCAGCTTCGTGGGTAGCCCAGATACGCAGTATTTT. Protein product: CASSFVGSPDTQYF.

Points on this clonotype: One end of the junction fails to match germline, which may point to a read error. J is TRBJ1-2 and V is TRBV29-1; D not resolved. Per the germline V gene, CDR1 is SQVTM and CDR2 is ANQGSEA. This CDR3 comprises 12 residues. The chain's CDR3 is CSVGENIYGYIF. DNA of the CDR3: TGCAGCGTCGGGGAGAACATTTATGGCTACATCTTC.

About this clonotype itself: A much larger clone lies one base from this, so it may be a read error. The chain couples TRBV15 to TRBJ2-7; TRBD2 is a possible D gene (7 bases). The CDR3 extends over 15 amino acids. With 5 bases removed from V and 7 bases from J, the gap between germline ends came to 21 bases. CDR1 is LNHNV and CDR2 is YYDKDF in the germline V gene (reference sequence). CDR3 loop: CATSGGLEGGNEQYF. The CDR3 DNA is TGTGCCACCAGCGGCGGACTAGAGGGGGGCAATGAGCAGTACTTC.

The rearrangement links TRBV6-5 to TRBJ1-5, with TRBD1 matching 8 bases. This CDR3 contains 14 residues. J was trimmed by 4 bases and V by 7 bases; bases with no gene match: 6. Germline V gene lookup returns CDR1 MNHEY and CDR2 SVGAGI. The chain's CDR3 is CASKEQGANQPQHF. CDR3 bases: TGTGCCAGCAAGGAGCAGGGGGCAAATCAGCCCCAGCATTTT.

In its sample, this clonotype ranks as medium-sized (0.01 to 0.1%). V usage is TRBV6-5 and J usage is TRBJ2-3, with 7 bases aligning to TRBD1. CDR1 and CDR2 from the germline V gene are MNHEY and SVGAGI. The ends lost 0 bases at V and 2 bases at J; junction bases unmatched: 8. This CDR3 spans 17 amino acids. Here the CDR3 DNA reads TGTGCCAGCAGTTACTCGGGACCGACAGGGAACACAGATACGCAGTATTTT. Translating it yields CASSYSGPTGNTDTQYF.

The gene calls are TRBV12-3 or TRBV12-4 and TRBJ2-3; D is perhaps TRBD1 (5 bases). The CDR3 extends over 14 amino acids. Trimming stripped 6 bases from V and 3 bases from J, with 13 bases between. The CDR3 bases are TGTGCCAGCAGCCGGGTAGGGGTGACAGATACGCAGTATTTT. Translating it yields CASSRVGVTDTQYF.